The present T cell receptor (beta chain) was sequenced within a study of blood T cell repertoires in COVID-19. Study context: Sites in the United States, Italy and Spain provided acute and convalescent COVID-19 samples. From T cells, B-cell-depleted T cells, or PBMCs came the material, which was cDNA or gDNA.

The CDR3 consists of 15 residues. Trimming left V 0 bases short and J 7 bases short, with 13 bases between. Germline loops: CDR1 SGHKS, CDR2 YYEKEE (reference sequence). This clone was seen a single time. In the authors' workflow: Counts of nucleated cells, estimated from reference gene primer amplification, were obtained. Sequenced by immunoSEQ multiplex PCR; TCRdb stores in-frame clones only, minus some. The D gene and trimming were derived from the DNA, and the V and J assignments and clone size from that table. Here the sample spans 91,000 or so clones, 70% to 90% being singletons. Sequencing was performed on peripheral blood. This receptor was obtained from a woman aged 60-70 years in a cohort sampled during active or convalescent COVID-19. The chain joins TRBV5-5 to TRBJ2-2, with a possible D match to TRBD2 (5 bases). In nucleotides, the CDR3 is TGTGCCAGCAGCTTGGAATCGGGGTTCGACGGGGAGCTGTTTTTT. It translates to CASSLESGFDGELFF.